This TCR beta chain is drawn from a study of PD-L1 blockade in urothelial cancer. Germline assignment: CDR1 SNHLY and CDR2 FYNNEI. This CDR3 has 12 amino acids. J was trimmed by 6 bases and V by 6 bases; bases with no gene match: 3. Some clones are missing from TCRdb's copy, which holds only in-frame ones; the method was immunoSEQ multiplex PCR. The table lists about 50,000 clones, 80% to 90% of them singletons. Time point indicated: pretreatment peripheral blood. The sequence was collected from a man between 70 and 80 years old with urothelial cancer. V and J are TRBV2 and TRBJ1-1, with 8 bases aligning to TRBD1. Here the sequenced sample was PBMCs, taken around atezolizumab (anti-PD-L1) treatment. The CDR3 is CASREDRAEAFF. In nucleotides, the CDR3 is TGTGCCAGCAGAGAGGACAGGGCTGAAGCTTTCTTT. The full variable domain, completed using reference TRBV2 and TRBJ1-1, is EPEVTQTPSHQVTQMGQEVILRCVPISNHLYFYWYRQILGQKVEFLVSFYNNEISEKSEIFDDQFSVERPDGSNFTLKIRSTKLEDSAMYFCASREDRAEAFFGQGTRLTVV.